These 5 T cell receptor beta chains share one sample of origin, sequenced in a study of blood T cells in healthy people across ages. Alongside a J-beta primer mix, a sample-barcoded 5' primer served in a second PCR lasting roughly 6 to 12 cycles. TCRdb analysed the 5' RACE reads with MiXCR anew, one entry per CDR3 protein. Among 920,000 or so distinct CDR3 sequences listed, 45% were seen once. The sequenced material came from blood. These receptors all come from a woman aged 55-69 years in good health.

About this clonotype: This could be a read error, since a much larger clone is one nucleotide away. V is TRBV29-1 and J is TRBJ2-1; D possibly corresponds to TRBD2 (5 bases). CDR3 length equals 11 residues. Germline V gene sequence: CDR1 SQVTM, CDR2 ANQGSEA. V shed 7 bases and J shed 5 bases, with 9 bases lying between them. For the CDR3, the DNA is TGCAGCGCAGCGGCGCACAATGAGCAGTTCTTC. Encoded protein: CSAAAHNEQFF.

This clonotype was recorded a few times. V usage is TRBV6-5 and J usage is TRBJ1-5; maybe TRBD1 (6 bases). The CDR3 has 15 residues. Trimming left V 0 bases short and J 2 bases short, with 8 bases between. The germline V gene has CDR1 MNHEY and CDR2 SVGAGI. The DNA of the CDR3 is TGTGCCAGCAGTTACTCGAGGGGGGGCAATCAGCCCCAGCATTTT. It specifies CASSYSRGGNQPQHF.

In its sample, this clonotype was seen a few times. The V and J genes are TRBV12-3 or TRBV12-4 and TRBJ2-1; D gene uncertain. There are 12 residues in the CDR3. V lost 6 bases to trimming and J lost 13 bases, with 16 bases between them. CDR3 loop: CASSFASVTQFF. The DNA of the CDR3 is TGTGCCAGCAGCTTCGCCTCGGTGACACAGTTCTTC.

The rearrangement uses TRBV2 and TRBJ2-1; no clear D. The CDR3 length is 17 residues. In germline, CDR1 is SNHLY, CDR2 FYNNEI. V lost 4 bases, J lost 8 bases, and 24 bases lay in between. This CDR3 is CASSVSPRVLISDEQFF. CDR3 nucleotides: TGTGCCAGCAGTGTATCACCCCGTGTACTCATCAGCGATGAGCAGTTCTTC. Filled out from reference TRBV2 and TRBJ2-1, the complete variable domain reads EPEVTQTPSHQVTQMGQEVILRCVPISNHLYFYWYRQILGQKVEFLVSFYNNEISEKSEIFDDQFSVERPDGSNFTLKIRSTKLEDSAMYFCASSVSPRVLISDEQFFGPGTRLTVL.

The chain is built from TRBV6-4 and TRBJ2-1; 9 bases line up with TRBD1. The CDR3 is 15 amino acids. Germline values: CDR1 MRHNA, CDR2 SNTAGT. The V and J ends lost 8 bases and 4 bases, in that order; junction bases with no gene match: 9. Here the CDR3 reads CASQKGGQGYNEQFF. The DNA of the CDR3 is TGTGCCAGCCAGAAGGGGGGACAGGGTTACAATGAGCAGTTCTTC.